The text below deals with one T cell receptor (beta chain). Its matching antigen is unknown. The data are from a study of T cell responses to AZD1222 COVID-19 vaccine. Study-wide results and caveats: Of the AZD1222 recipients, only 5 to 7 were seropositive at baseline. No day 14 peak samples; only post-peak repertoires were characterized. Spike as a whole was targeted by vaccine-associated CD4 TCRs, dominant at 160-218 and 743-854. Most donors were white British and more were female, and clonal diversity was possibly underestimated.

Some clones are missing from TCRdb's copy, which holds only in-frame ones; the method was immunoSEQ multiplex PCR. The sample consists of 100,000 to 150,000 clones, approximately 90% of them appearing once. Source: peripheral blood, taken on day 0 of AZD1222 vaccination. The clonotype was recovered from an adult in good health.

The CDR3 spells CASSLVGGETEAFF. The CDR3 nucleotides are TGTGCCAGCAGCTTAGTCGGGGGGGAGACTGAAGCTTTCTTT. The V and J genes are TRBV7-6 and TRBJ1-1, with a weak D call TRBD1 (5 bases). CDR1 SGHVS and CDR2 FNYEAQ come from the germline V gene. Trimming cost V 1 base and J 5 bases, with 11 bases left between them. The CDR3 is 14 amino acids.